A selection of T cell receptor beta chains follows, all from one sample in a study of siplizumab effects on memory and regulatory T cells. Measured with immunoSEQ multiplex PCR; TCRdb has only the in-frame clones, and not every one. The sample lists thousands of clones; approximately 70% were seen once. The specimen sequenced was effector memory CD8+ T cells sorted from blood. These receptors all come from a human donor in good health. Each CDR3 is given with its conserved first and last residue.

j_call | v_call | cdr3_aa
TRBJ2-3 | TRBV4-1 | CASSLGPSTDTQYF
TRBJ1-4 | TRBV28 | CASSSPLGKLFF
TRBJ2-4 | TRBV28 | CASNEGGGNIQYF
TRBJ1-2 | TRBV6-5 | CASMEGAYGYTF
TRBJ2-7 | TRBV6-6 | CASSYSTGLSDEQYF
TRBJ1-2 | TRBV28 | CASSTTGQGLSGYTF
TRBJ1-1 | TRBV12-2 | CASRGTSSTEAFF
TRBJ2-3 | TRBV27 | CASSLVSTDTQYF
TRBJ2-7 | TRBV4-1 | CASRNMAGGSYEQYF
TRBJ2-7 | TRBV7-2 | CASSQLPSGSYEQYF
TRBJ1-1 | TRBV6-5 | CASSYSSYGAGTEAFF
TRBJ2-7 | TRBV7-3 | CASRSRQGPSYEQYF
TRBJ2-5 | TRBV25-1 | CASSRRGGEETQYF
TRBJ2-4 | TRBV6-1 | CASSGQGNIQYF
TRBJ1-5 | TRBV28 | CASGRQSSNQPQHF
TRBJ2-5 | TRBV7-9 | CASSLEYETQYF
TRBJ2-1 | TRBV6-4 | CASSDSGTRSYNEQFF
TRBJ1-1 | TRBV28 | CASHQRTLGTEAFF
TRBJ2-2 | TRBV6-5 | CASSYRSGSTTGELFF
TRBJ2-1 | TRBV2 | CASWEGVIHNEQFF
TRBJ2-3 | TRBV11-2 | CASSLEYTDTQYF
TRBJ2-7 | TRBV28 | CASSLPALSSYEQYF
TRBJ2-7 | TRBV28 | CASSPGTVELVQYF
TRBJ2-1 | TRBV9 | CASSVVRWAYNEQFF
TRBJ2-7 | TRBV2 | CASRTTGPEQYF
TRBJ2-7 | TRBV6-5 | CASSYSRARVDEQYF
TRBJ1-1 | TRBV28 | CASSLSPGLGTEAFF
TRBJ2-1 | TRBV4-1 | CASSPGVSLSSEQFF
TRBJ1-2 | TRBV9 | CASSPQPVPRTHGYTF
TRBJ2-7 | TRBV9 | CASSEGLNEQYF
TRBJ1-5 | TRBV2 | CASSVRGNQPQHF
TRBJ2-2 | TRBV27 | CASSLYPGLTGELFF
TRBJ2-5 | TRBV6-1 | CASNSDAEETQYF
TRBJ1-5 | TRBV13 | CASSLGPDRTYQPQHF
TRBJ1-5 | TRBV6-1 | CASSARTGYQPQHF
TRBJ1-6 | TRBV28 | CASSLGQGYRSPLHF
TRBJ2-3 | TRBV15 | CATRTSGDTDTQYF
TRBJ2-7 | TRBV2 | CASSIGGPYEQYF
TRBJ2-1 | TRBV27 | CASSINNEQFF
TRBJ2-2 | TRBV6-1 | CASSLHETGELFF
TRBJ2-7 | TRBV19 | CASSMGLGGEQYF
TRBJ2-5 | TRBV29-1 | CSVGQGGGETQYF
TRBJ2-3 | TRBV6-6 | CASSYSAGDTQYF
TRBJ1-5 | TRBV7-9 | CASSPGGFNQPQHF
TRBJ2-1 | TRBV7-3 | CASSLGTSGRPTYNEQFF